This T cell receptor (beta chain) comes out of a study of T cells expressing NK-cell markers. Whole-study context: Sorted CD3+CD56+NKG2C+, CD3+CD56+NKG2C- and CD3+CD56-NKG2C+ T cells supplied TCR beta repertoires. In the group of eight sequenced donors, seven were HCMV-seropositive and one was seronegative. Study results and caveats: There remained a lack of clarity about HCMV specificity of expanded NKG2C+ T cell clones. Once again these clonotypes came out on top in the CD3+CD56-NKG2C+ fraction of a few donors.

This CDR3 region has 13 residues. On this clonotype itself: Its specificity is unknown.

TCRdb reprocessed the 5' RACE reads, keeping one entry per CDR3 protein, no DNA. The specimen's table records around 260,000 distinct CDR3 sequences. The sequence was collected from a woman between 18 and 70 years old in good health. The sequenced material came from blood T cells: a sorted CD56 or NKG2C T cell subset, CD4+ or CD8+ T cells, or bulk PBMC T cells (not recorded which). This rearrangement joins TRBV12-3 or TRBV12-4 to TRBJ2-7; TCRdb's D call of TRBD1 is untestable without DNA. CDR3 residues: CASSGPTGTEQYF.